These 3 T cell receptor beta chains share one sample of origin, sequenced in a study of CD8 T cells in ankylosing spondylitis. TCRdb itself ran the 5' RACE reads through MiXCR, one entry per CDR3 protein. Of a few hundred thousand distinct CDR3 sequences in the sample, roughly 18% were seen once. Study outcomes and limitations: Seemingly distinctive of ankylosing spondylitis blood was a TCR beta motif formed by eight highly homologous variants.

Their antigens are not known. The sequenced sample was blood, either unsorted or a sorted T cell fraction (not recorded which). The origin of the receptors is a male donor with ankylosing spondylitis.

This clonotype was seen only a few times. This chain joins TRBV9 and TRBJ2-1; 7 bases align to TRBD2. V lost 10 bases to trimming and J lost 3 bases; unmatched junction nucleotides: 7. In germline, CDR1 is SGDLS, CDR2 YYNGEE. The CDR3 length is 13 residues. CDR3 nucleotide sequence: TGTGCCGTTAGAAGCGGGGTCTACAATGAGCAGTTCTTC. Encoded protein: CAVRSGVYNEQFF. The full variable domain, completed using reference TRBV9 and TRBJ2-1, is DSGVTQTPKHLITATGQRVTLRCSPRSGDLSVYWYQQSLDQGLQFLIQYYNGEERAKGNILERFSAQQFPDLHSELNLSSLELGDSALYFCAVRSGVYNEQFFGPGTRLTVL.

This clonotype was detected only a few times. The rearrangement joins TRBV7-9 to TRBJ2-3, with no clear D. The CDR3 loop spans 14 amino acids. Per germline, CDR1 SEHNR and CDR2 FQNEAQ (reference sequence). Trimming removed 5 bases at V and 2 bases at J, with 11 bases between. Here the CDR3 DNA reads TGTGCCAGCAGCATGACTGCGGACACAGATACGCAGTATTTT. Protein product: CASSMTADTDTQYF.

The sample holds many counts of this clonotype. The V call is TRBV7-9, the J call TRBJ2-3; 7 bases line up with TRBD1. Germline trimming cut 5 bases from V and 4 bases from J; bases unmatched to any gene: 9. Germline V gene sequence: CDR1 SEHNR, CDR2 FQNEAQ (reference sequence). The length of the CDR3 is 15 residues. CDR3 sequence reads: CASSPDRDPSDTQYF. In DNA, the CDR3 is TGTGCCAGCAGCCCCGACAGGGATCCCTCAGATACGCAGTATTTT.